Listed here are 17 T cell receptor beta chains from one sample, sequenced in a study of T cells in Graves' hyperthyroidism and ophthalmopathy. The investigators amplified TCR beta CDR3 regions from RNA transcripts. The TCR CDR3 first-round RT-PCR relied on the HTBI primer set. MiXCR was run by TCRdb on the multiplex PCR reads, yielding one entry per CDR3 protein. The profile covers around 700,000 distinct CDR3 sequences, with roughly 32% appearing a single time and more than 25% taken by the ten largest. The sample taken for sequencing was blood. The receptors derive from a woman aged 40 to 55 with Graves' hyperthyroidism.

This clonotype was counted many times. This chain uses TRBV7-9 with TRBJ1-1; TRBD1 is a possible D gene (5 bases). Between the trimmed V and J ends, which lost 3 bases and 1 base, there was a span of 9 bases. Germline CDR1 and CDR2: SEHNR and FQNEAQ (reference sequence). This CDR3 region has 14 residues. CDR3: CASSFTGQNTEAFF. The CDR3 bases are TGTGCCAGCAGCTTCACAGGTCAGAACACTGAAGCTTTCTTT.

Many counts were recorded for this clonotype. The chain couples TRBV7-8 to TRBJ1-2, with a possible D match to TRBD1 (5 bases). Between the trimmed V and J ends, which lost 1 base and 4 bases, there was a span of 16 bases. Germline CDR1 is SGHVS and CDR2 is FQNEAQ. The CDR3 spans 16 residues. This CDR3 reads CASSLGPSPRGYGYTF. CDR3 coding DNA: TGTGCCAGCAGCTTAGGCCCCTCACCAAGGGGCTATGGCTACACCTTC. The whole variable domain, remainder taken from reference TRBV7-8 and TRBJ1-2, is GAGVSQSPRYKVAKRGQDVALRCDPISGHVSLFWYQQALGQGPEFLTYFQNEAQLDKSGLPSDRFFAERPEGSVSTLKIQRTQQEDSAVYLCASSLGPSPRGYGYTFGSGTRLTVV.

This clonotype came up many times. The chain recombines TRBV20-1 with TRBJ2-7; 8 bases are shared with TRBD1. J gave up 7 bases and V 3 bases, and 8 bases lay outside the gene matches. This CDR3 region has 13 residues. Germline CDR1 is DFQATT and CDR2 is SNEGSKA (reference sequence). The CDR3 protein is CSASSDRGREQYF. The CDR3 DNA sequence: TGCAGTGCTAGCTCCGACAGGGGAAGGGAGCAGTACTTC.

With regard to this clonotype: This may stem from a read error, because a much larger clone lies one nucleotide away. Here the CDR3 DNA reads TGCAGTGCTAGAGATGTGCCGGCCGGGGATGTCGACTACACCTTC. Amino acid sequence: CSARDVPAGDVDYTF. The chain couples TRBV20-1 to TRBJ1-2; D is ambiguous. Germline lookup yields CDR1 DFQATT and CDR2 SNEGSKA (reference sequence). The CDR3 length is 15 residues. V shed 0 bases and J shed 10 bases, with 21 bases lying between them.

This clonotype has ten or more counts. The chain employs TRBV7-2 and TRBJ2-7; 7 nucleotides match TRBD1. V lost 2 bases to trimming and J lost 5 bases; unmatched junction nucleotides: 3. Per germline, CDR1 SGHTA and CDR2 FQGNSA. This CDR3 comprises 13 residues. The CDR3 is CASSLQGVDEQYF. The DNA for the CDR3 is TGTGCCAGCAGCTTACAGGGGGTAGACGAGCAGTACTTC. The variable domain in full, with the rest retrieved from reference TRBV7-2 and TRBJ2-7, is GAGVSQSPSNKVTEKGKDVELRCDPISGHTALYWYRQSLGQGLEFLIYFQGNSAPDKSGLPSDRFSAERTGGSVSTLTIQRTQQEDSAVYLCASSLQGVDEQYFGPGTRLTVT.

The chain has TRBV7-2 and TRBJ2-7; D remains unclear. The CDR3 is 14 residues long. CDR1 and CDR2 (germline): SGHTA, FQGNSA. V was cut by 1 base and J by 2 bases, with 9 bases left in between. CDR3 in amino acids: CASSLDDGTYEQYF. The DNA of the CDR3 is TGTGCCAGCAGCTTAGATGACGGCACCTACGAGCAGTACTTC.

A few counts support this clonotype. The V and J genes are TRBV29-1 and TRBJ1-2, with TRBD1 matching 7 bases. Trimming at V came to 8 bases and at J to 3 bases, leaving 6 bases not matched to a gene. The CDR3 has 12 amino acids. Germline loops: CDR1 SQVTM, CDR2 ANQGSEA. The CDR3 sequence: CSSPDRDYGYTF. The CDR3 nucleotides are TGCAGCTCACCAGACAGGGACTATGGCTACACCTTC.

The chain is built from TRBV20-1 and TRBJ1-4, with D maybe TRBD1 (5 bases). From germline, CDR1 is DFQATT and CDR2 SNEGSKA (reference sequence). V was shortened by 7 bases and J by 8 bases, with 20 bases between the two germline ends. The CDR3 is made up of 14 amino acids. The CDR3 spells CSGREDTGAEKLFF. CDR3 in DNA: TGCAGTGGGCGGGAGGACACCGGGGCGGAAAAACTGTTTTTT.

The chain is built from TRBV29-1 and TRBJ2-7; TRBD1 agrees at 9 bases. Gene TRBJ2-1 matches the end of the DNA better, so the J call may be wrong. CDR1 is SQVTM and CDR2 is ANQGSEA in the germline V gene. The length of the CDR3 is 13 residues. CDR3 DNA sequence: TGCAGCGTTGAAGGGACAGGGGTGGATGAGCAGTTCTTC. Protein sequence: CSVEGTGVDEQFF.

This clonotype was seen ten or more times. This chain links TRBV7-6 with TRBJ2-7, with TRBD1 matching over 7 bases. V shed 3 bases and J 0 bases; nucleotides not matched to a gene: 11. This CDR3 is built from 17 residues. The V gene's germline CDR1 is SGHVS and CDR2 FNYEAQ. The CDR3 is CASSFVPRGTDSYEQYF. CDR3 in DNA: TGTGCCAGCAGCTTTGTGCCAAGGGGGACAGACTCCTACGAGCAGTACTTC.

This clonotype was picked up many times. V is TRBV20-1 and J is TRBJ1-2; TRBD1 is a possible D gene (6 bases). Trimming cost V 6 bases and J 2 bases, with 7 bases left between them. The CDR3 is made up of 11 amino acids. CDR1 and CDR2 from the germline V gene are DFQATT and SNEGSKA (reference sequence). The CDR3, as DNA: TGCAGTGCCGACAGGAACTATGGCTACACCTTC. Translated: CSADRNYGYTF.

This clonotype has ten or more counts. The chain uses TRBV19 and TRBJ1-6, with TRBD1 identical over 7 bases. Germline CDR1 LNHDA, CDR2 SQIVND (reference sequence). With 1 base clipped from V and 7 bases from J, the junction kept 7 bases outside the gene matches. The CDR3 consists of 16 residues. CDR3 amino acids: CASSIGGQSWNSPLHF. The CDR3 DNA reads as TGTGCCAGTAGTATAGGGGGACAGTCGTGGAATTCACCCCTCCACTTT.

Many counts were recorded for this clonotype. The chain joins TRBV12-3 or TRBV12-4 to TRBJ2-5, with D perhaps assigned TRBD1 or TRBD2 (6 bases each). This CDR3 contains 14 residues. Trimming cost V 8 bases and J 2 bases, with 15 bases left between them. The CDR3 DNA is TGTGCCAGCCGCGGGACGGACAGACAAGAGACCCAGTACTTC. It codes for CASRGTDRQETQYF.

The V and J genes are TRBV20-1 and TRBJ1-2; 7 positions match TRBD1. The CDR3 has 13 residues. Germline V CDR1 and CDR2: DFQATT, SNEGSKA (reference sequence). V was clipped by 5 bases and J by 0 bases; unmatched bases: 3. The CDR3 loop is CSAEQGTNYGYTF. The CDR3 region has the DNA TGCAGTGCTGAACAGGGGACTAACTATGGCTACACCTTC.

This clonotype was found once. A much larger clone differs from this one at a single base, so this may be a read error. The J gene is TRBJ2-7, the V gene TRBV12-3 or TRBV12-4; 9 nucleotides agree with TRBD2. The CDR3 covers 13 residues. The trim removed 11 bases at V and 4 bases at J, leaving 9 bases unmatched. For the CDR3, the DNA is TGTGCCGGCGCGACTAGCGGCCTTTACGAGCAGTACTTC. Translated: CAGATSGLYEQYF.

The V gene is TRBV6-5, the J gene TRBJ2-2, with D perhaps matching TRBD2 (5 bases). The V gene lost 5 bases and the J gene lost 1 base, with 14 bases spanning the gap. The V gene's germline CDR1 is MNHEY and CDR2 SVGAGI. The CDR3 contains 16 residues. The CDR3 spells CASSLPSGLNTGELFF. In DNA form, the CDR3 reads TGTGCCAGCAGTCTACCCTCTGGACTGAACACCGGGGAGCTGTTTTTT.

The V call is TRBV29-1, the J call TRBJ1-1, with 7 nucleotides matching TRBD1. This CDR3 spans 11 amino acids. Per germline, CDR1 SQVTM and CDR2 ANQGSEA. The V segment lost 8 bases and the J segment 7 bases; nucleotides outside the gene matches: 7. CDR3 region: CSLRGHGEAFF. CDR3 bases: TGCAGCTTAAGGGGGCATGGTGAAGCTTTCTTT.